This T cell receptor (beta chain) is drawn from a study of T cells after posttransplantation cyclophosphamide. Germline values: CDR1 SQVTM, CDR2 ANQGSEA. The CDR3 extends over 12 amino acids. V dropped 7 bases and J dropped 12 bases, with 20 bases sitting between them. The naive gate required viable CD3+CD4+ or CD3+CD8+ cells with CCR7+CD45RA+CD45RO-CD95-CD27+CD28+ phenotype. The data were produced by immunoSEQ multiplex PCR, yet TCRdb's version contains in-frame clones alone and is incomplete. The sample has 20,000 to 25,000 clones, approximately 97% seen once. The sequence was collected from a man aged 50 or older in good health, CMV-negative, and a related stem cell transplant donor. This sequence joins TRBV29-1 and TRBJ2-3, with a possible D match to TRBD1 (8 bases). Sequencing input: naive CD4+ T cells sorted from PBMCs. The CDR3 is CSASTGGVSQYF. The CDR3 nucleotides read TGCAGCGCCTCCACAGGGGGGGTCTCACAGTATTTT.